A single T cell receptor (beta chain) is shown here with its context. Its cognate antigen has yet to be identified. No much larger clone exists at a distance of one base, and base qualities are not known. The V end loses 10 bases and the J end loses 5 bases, and a stretch of 18 bases separates them. CDR1 and CDR2 are drawn from the germline V gene (reference sequence): LNHDA, SQIVND. The CDR3 numbers 13 residues from cysteine through phenylalanine. Just CDR3 DNA is preserved here, 39 bases in frame from base 1. Reading the label with the study, this specimen's treatment or condition is: roughly nine-day PBMC culture with coronavirus spike peptide pools or control peptides (ViraFEST assay). The ViraFEST assay was used in the study, in which antigen-specific T cells were expanded with peptide pools and expanded clonotypes were subsequently identified by TCR sequencing. Positive SARS-CoV-2 PCR tests in the convalescent patients dated from March to December 2020, before Alpha, Beta and Delta variants emerged in the United States. About 1.8 million PBMCs per well were cultured in IMDM with roughly 5% human AB serum and approximately 9.8 IU/ml IL-2, plus 10 ug/ml peptide pools. Half of the culture medium was replaced with fresh IL-2-containing medium on days 3 and 7. Once the cells had been in culture for over 9 days, the EasySep CD4+ T cell isolation kit was used to isolate CD4+ T cells by negative selection. PBMCs were separated from whole blood using Ficoll-Paque Plus gradient centrifugation and then either used fresh or cryopreserved at -140C. Each culture condition was generally run in triplicate wells.

This sample was included in a study of vaccination and CD4 T cells after COVID-19 (dated by TCRdb to 2022 to 2024). Looking at the study overall: SARS-CoV-2 positivity had been established in the convalescent patients by nasal swab PCR, and mild disease was recorded in about 9 of these patients and severe disease in one. In the convalescent cohort there were six males and four females, among whom were two Hispanic individuals, seven Caucasians, two Asians and one multiracial person. Two doses of either the Pfizer-BioNTech BNT162b2 vaccine (n=8) or the Moderna mRNA-1273 vaccine (n=2) were administered to participants. Post-COVID blood samples from convalescent patients were collected a median of around 100 days after diagnosis, with a range of roughly 35 to 161 days. Post-vaccine blood samples were taken a median of 72 days after the second vaccine dose, with a range of roughly 13 to 250 days. The cultures were stimulated with overlapping spike peptide pools from SARS-CoV-2 and from the common cold coronaviruses HCoV-NL63, HCoV-OC43 and HCoV-229E. As controls, cultures received a CEFX viral epitope pool (the positive control), an HIV-1 Nef peptide pool (the negative control), or no peptide at all. The spike-specific CD4+ TCR repertoire was compared before and after mRNA vaccination in approximately ten COVID-19 convalescent patients and a handful of infection-naive healthy vaccine recipients. Study-level results and caveats: Nearly all vaccine-specific clones in convalescent patients (304 of 307) were mono-reactive for SARS-CoV-2 spike rather than cross-reactive with common cold coronaviruses. The median count of SARS-CoV-2-reactive clonotypes went up from around 20 after infection to a few dozen after vaccination, although the change was not significant. In convalescent patients, a median approximately 86% of post-vaccine SARS-CoV-2-reactive clones were detected only after vaccination, suggesting vaccine-specific priming. Relatively few convalescent patients were included in the study, and early timepoints after natural infection were not analyzed.

The library was produced with PCR. At the Johns Hopkins FTIC core, DNA from the cultured CD4+ T cells underwent TCR sequencing with the Oncomine TCR Beta short-read assay. The QIAamp micro DNA kit was used to extract genomic DNA from the cultured CD4+ T cells. The Oncomine TCR Beta libraries from cultured CD4+ T cells were pooled using unique dual indexes and then sequenced on an Illumina iSeq 100. The original methods were these. Non-productive sequences were filtered out, and CDR3s that did not start with C, did not end with F or W, or were shorter than 7 amino acids were discarded. Antigen-specific clonotypes were identified using the MANAFEST web application through comparison of peptide-stimulated wells with reference and other culture wells. An FDR below 0.05, an odds ratio above 5, and a productive frequency above 0.1% in at least two of three replicate wells were required for clones to be considered positive. A clonotype counted as cross-reactive if it showed significant expansion both in the SARS-CoV-2 spike wells and in at least one common cold coronavirus spike condition. Using R version 3.6.1, CDR3 homology was evaluated through Levenshtein distances (stringdist) along with unrooted phylogenetic trees (ape). The public reads were reprocessed in TCRdb via fastp at Q25 and MiXCR, keeping in-frame beta chains. Identical CDR3 proteins give one entry, which carries the most common genes and DNA. The V and J calls here are based on TCRdb, not the publication. The sample profile shows under 25,000 distinct CDR3 sequences; under 30% of them were found once. In total, the top ten clones hold roughly 8% of the sample.

This TCR derives from a human donor with COVID-19. The V gene is TRBV19 and the J gene is TRBJ2-7; the D segment might be TRBD1 or TRBD2, since each matches 5 bases. The specimen was cultured CD4+ T cells from blood. CDR3 sequence: CATPGWGWDEQYF. The DNA sequence reads TGTGCCACTCCCGGCTGGGGGTGGGACGAGCAGTACTTC.